This T cell receptor (beta chain) was captured by sequencing in a study of blood T cell repertoires in COVID-19. Whole-study context: Samples came from the United States, Italy and Spain, spanning acute and convalescent COVID-19. The cDNA or gDNA used as material had been derived from T cells, B-cell-depleted T cells, or PBMCs.

A few counts support this clone. The germline V gene encodes CDR1 LNHDA and CDR2 SQIVND (reference sequence). This CDR3 contains 13 residues. In the original processing: Amplified reference gene primers provided the basis for estimating nucleated cell counts. Data came from immunoSEQ multiplex PCR; TCRdb stores just in-frame clones and leaves some out. Clone size and the V and J calls come from that table; the DNA yielded D and trimming. The table lists some 150,000 clones, 75% to 85% of them singletons, with 5% in the top ten. The receptor's source is a woman between 45 and 65 years old with acute or convalescent COVID-19. The chain links TRBV19 to TRBJ1-5; no firm D call. The sequencing input was peripheral blood. CDR3 residues: CASSVGYAQPQHF. CDR3 DNA sequence: TGTGCTTCCTCCGTCGGTTACGCTCAGCCCCAGCATTTT.